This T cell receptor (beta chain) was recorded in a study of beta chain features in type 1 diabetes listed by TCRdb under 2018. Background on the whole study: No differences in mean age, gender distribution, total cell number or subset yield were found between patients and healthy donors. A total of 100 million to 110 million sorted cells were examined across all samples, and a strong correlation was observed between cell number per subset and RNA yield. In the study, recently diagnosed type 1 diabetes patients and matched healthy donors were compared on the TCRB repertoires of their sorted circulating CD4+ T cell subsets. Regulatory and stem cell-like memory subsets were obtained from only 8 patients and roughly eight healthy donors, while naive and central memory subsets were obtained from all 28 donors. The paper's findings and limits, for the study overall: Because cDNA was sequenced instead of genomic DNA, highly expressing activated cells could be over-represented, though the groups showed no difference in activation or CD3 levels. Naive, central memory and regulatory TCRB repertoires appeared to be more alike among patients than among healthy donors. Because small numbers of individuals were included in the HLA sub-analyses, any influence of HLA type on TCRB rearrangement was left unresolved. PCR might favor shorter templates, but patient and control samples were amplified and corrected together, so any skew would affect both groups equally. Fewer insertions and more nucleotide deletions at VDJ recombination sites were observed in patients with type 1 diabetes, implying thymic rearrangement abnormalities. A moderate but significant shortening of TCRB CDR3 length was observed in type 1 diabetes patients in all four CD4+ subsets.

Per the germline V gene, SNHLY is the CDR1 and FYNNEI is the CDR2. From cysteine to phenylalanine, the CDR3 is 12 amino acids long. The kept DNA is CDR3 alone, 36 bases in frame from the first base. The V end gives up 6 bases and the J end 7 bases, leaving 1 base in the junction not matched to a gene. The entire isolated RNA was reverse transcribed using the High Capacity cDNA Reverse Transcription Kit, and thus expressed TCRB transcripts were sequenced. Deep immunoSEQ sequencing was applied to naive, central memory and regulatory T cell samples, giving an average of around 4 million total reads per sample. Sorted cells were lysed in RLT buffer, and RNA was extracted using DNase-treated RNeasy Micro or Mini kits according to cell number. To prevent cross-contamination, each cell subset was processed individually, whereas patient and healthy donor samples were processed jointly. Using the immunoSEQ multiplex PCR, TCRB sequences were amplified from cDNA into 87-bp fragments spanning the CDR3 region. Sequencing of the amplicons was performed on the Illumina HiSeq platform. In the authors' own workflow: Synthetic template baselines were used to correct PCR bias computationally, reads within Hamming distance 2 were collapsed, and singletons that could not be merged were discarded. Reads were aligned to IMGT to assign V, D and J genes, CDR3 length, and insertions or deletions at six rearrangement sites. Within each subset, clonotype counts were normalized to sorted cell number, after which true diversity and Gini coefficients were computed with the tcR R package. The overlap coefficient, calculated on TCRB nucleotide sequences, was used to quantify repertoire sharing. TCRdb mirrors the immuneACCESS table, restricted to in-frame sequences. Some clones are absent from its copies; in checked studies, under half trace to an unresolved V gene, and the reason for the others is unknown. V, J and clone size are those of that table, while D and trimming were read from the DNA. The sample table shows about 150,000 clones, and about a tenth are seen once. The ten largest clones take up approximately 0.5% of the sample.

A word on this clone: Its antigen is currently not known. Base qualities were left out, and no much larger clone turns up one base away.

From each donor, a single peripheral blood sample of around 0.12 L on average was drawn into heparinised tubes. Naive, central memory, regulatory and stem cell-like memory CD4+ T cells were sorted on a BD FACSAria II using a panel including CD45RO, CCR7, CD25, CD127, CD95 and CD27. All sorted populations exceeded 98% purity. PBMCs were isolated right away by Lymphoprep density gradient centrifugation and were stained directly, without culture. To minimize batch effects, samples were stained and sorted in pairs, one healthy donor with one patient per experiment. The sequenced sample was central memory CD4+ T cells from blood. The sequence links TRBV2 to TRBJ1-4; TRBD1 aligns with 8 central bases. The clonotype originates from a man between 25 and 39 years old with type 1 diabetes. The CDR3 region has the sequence CASRDRAEKLFF. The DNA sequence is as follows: TGTGCCAGCAGGGACAGGGCTGAAAAACTGTTTTTT.